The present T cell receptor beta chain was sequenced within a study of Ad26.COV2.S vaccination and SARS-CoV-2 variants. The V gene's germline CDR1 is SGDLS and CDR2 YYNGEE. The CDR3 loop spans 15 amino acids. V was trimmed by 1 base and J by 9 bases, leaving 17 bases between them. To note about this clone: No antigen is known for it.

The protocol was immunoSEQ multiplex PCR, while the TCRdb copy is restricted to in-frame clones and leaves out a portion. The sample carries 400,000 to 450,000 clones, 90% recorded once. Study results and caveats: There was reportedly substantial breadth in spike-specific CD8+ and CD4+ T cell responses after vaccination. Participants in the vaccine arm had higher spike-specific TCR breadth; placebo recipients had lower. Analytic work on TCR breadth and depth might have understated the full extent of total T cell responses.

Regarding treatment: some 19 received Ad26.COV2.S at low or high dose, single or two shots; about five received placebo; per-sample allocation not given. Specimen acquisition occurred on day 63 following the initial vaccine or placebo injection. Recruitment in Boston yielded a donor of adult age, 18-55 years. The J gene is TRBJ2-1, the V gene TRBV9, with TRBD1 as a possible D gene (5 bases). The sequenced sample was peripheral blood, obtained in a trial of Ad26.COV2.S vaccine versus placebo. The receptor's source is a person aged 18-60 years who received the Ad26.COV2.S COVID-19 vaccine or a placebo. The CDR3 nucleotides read TGTGCCAGCAGCGTATCCCCCCTTGGGGCGGCTGAGCAGTTCTTC. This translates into CASSVSPLGAAEQFF.